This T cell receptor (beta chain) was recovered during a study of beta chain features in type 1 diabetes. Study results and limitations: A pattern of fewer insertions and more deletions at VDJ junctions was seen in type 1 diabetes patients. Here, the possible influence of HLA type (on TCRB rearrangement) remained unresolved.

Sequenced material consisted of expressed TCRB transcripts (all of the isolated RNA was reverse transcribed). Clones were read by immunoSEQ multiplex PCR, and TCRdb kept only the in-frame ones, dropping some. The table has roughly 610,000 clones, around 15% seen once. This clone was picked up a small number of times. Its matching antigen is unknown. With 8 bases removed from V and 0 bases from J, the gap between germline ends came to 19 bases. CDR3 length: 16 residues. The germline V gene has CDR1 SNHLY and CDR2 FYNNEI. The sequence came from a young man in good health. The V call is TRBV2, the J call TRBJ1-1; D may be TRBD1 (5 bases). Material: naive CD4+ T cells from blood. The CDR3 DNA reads TGTGCCAGCTCCCGGCGAGGGGATCGCATGAACACTGAAGCTTTCTTT. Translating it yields CASSRRGDRMNTEAFF. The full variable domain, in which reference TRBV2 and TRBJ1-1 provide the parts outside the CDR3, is EPEVTQTPSHQVTQMGQEVILRCVPISNHLYFYWYRQILGQKVEFLVSFYNNEISEKSEIFDDQFSVERPDGSNFTLKIRSTKLEDSAMYFCASSRRGDRMNTEAFFGQGTRLTVV.